Listed below are T cell receptor beta chains from one sample, sequenced in a study of cytomegalovirus exposure and HLA in healthy donors. The protocol was immunoSEQ multiplex PCR, while the TCRdb copy is restricted to in-frame clones and leaves out a portion. The data contain some 190,000 clones, around 88% of them singletons. The sequencing sample was made of PBMCs. These receptors were collected from a woman between 25 and 40 years old in good health and CMV-seronegative. Each CDR3 is given without its conserved first and last residue. The order of the fields is V gene, clone size, CDR3 protein. Some rows have no size entry. The others give once, few or many, or a class for an expanded clone.

V gene: TRBV2; clone size: NA; CDR3 protein: ASGTAYNEQF
V gene: TRBV29-1; clone size: NA; CDR3 protein: SFNSGGAGDTQY
V gene: TRBV28; clone size: NA; CDR3 protein: ASSRPYEGNQPQH
V gene: TRBV4-1; clone size: once; CDR3 protein: ASSQIRGNTEAF
V gene: TRBV15; clone size: NA; CDR3 protein: ATSRDRETQY
V gene: TRBV15; clone size: once; CDR3 protein: ATSKEGPTEAF
V gene: TRBV29-1; clone size: NA; CDR3 protein: SVGSPTGELF
V gene: TRBV7-8; clone size: NA; CDR3 protein: ASSEAGYYGYT
V gene: TRBV5-1; clone size: NA; CDR3 protein: ASSLAGPLETQY
V gene: TRBV19; clone size: once; CDR3 protein: ASSHFAGVDEQF
V gene: TRBV11-2; clone size: NA; CDR3 protein: ASSLFVPPGEQF
V gene: TRBV7-6; clone size: once; CDR3 protein: ASSLARGTGVEQY
V gene: TRBV6-1; clone size: NA; CDR3 protein: ASSPGSRQPQH
V gene: TRBV9; clone size: NA; CDR3 protein: ASSVVEGGELF